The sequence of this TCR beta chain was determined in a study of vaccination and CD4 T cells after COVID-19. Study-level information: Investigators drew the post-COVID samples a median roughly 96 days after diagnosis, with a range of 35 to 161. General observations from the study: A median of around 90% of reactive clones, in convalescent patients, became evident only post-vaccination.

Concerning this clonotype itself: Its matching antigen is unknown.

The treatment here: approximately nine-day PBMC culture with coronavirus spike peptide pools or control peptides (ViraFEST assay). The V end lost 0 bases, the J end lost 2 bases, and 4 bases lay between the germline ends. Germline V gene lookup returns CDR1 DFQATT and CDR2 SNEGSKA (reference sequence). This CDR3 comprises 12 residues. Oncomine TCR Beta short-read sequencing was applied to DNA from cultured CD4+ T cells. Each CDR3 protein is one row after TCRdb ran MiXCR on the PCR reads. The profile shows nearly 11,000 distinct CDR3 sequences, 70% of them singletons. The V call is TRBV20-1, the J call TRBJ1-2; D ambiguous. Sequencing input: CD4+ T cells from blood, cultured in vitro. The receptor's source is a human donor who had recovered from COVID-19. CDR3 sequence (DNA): TGCAGTGCTAGAGATCTGAACTATGGCTACACCTTC. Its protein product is CSARDLNYGYTF.